Sequencing of this T cell receptor beta chain was carried out in a study of CD8 T cells in Susac syndrome. Reverse transcription used roughly 0.45 to 1 ug RNA and random hexamers. TCRdb passed the immunoSEQ multiplex PCR reads through MiXCR, listing each CDR3 protein once. The sample has approximately 260,000 distinct CDR3 sequences, almost 97% seen once. The clonotype was recovered from a human donor with Susac syndrome. The sample comprised CD4+ T cells from PBMCs.

CDR3 DNA sequence: TGTGCCAGCAGTCCCCCAGGACGGACCACTAGGGACGAGCAGTACTTC. Translating gives CASSPPGRTTRDEQYF. The chain combines TRBV28 with TRBJ2-7, with D tentatively TRBD2 (5 bases). The CDR3 totals 16 residues. Trimming stripped 5 bases from V and 5 bases from J, with 22 bases between. Looked up from germline, CDR1 is MDHEN and CDR2 is SYDVKM.